Detailed here is one TCR beta chain. What this receptor recognizes is not known. Nothing much larger sits one base from this clone, and base qualities are not available. The data stem from a study of Graves' ophthalmopathy and Graves' hyperthyroidism (dated by TCRdb to the late 2010s). Looking at the study overall: Peripheral blood was collected at initial diagnosis, prior to any treatment. In more than five hyperthyroidism patients, T-cell repertoires of thyroid tissue and blood were compared. An independent validation cohort comprised 18 hyperthyroidism patients and some 16 patients who later progressed from hyperthyroidism to ophthalmopathy. To explore V-J signatures distinguishing ophthalmopathy from hyperthyroidism, a discovery set of roughly 100 patients (fewer than 45 ophthalmopathy, 55 to 60 stable hyperthyroidism) was enrolled. The 75 to 100 discovery patients were randomly divided into training and test sets at a 7:3 ratio. Following sample collection, hyperthyroidism patients were given methimazole at a starting dose of 30 mg daily, and ophthalmopathy patients were given high-dose intravenous methylprednisolone. The study used TCR beta repertoire signatures to distinguish Graves' ophthalmopathy from Graves' hyperthyroidism and to predict progression to ophthalmopathy. In total, 135 blood samples were TCR-sequenced: under 45 ophthalmopathy, approximately 80 hyperthyroidism and approximately 17 hyperthyroidism-to-ophthalmopathy patients. General findings and caveats noted by the study authors: Among expanded thyroid clonotypes with frequency above 0.001, most also showed up in blood, which suggests that blood repertoires may reflect the thyroid immune response. In validation, the model predicted ophthalmopathy progression with more than 55% sensitivity and 72.22% specificity; fewer than 15 predicted patients were CT-confirmed with GO in a median of 6.5 months. In cross-validation, the 13-signature model distinguished ophthalmopathy from stable hyperthyroidism with 85% to 90% sensitivity and roughly 81% specificity, and in the test set the corresponding values were approximately 80% and 75%. Sample size was not statistically predetermined, and group allocation was not concealed from the investigators.

Stable hyperthyroidism was defined as no progression to ophthalmopathy within 18 months of follow-up. Hyperthyroidism patients were newly diagnosed, with disease duration under 2 months, and aged 18 to 65 years. Patients with other autoimmune diseases, uncontrolled infections, pregnancy or lactation were excluded from the study. Clinical symptoms, serum thyroxine, TRAb, thyroid ultrasound and orbital computed tomography were used for diagnosis. PBMCs were isolated from 7.5 to 10 ml of fresh peripheral blood by Ficoll-Paque density gradient centrifugation. Total RNA was extracted using Trizol reagent, and RNA quality was checked on an Agilent 2100 Bioanalyzer. TCR beta CDR3 regions were amplified from RNA transcripts for repertoire sequencing. A first-round RT-PCR used HTBI primers with the Qiagen OneStep RT-PCR kit, followed by a second-round multiplex PCR, size selection and purification. Sequencing of the libraries was carried out on an Illumina HiSeq2000 in paired-end mode with 100 bp reads. On the study's bioinformatics: Reads were processed with SOAPnuke, discarding reads with adapters, uncalled bases, mean Phred below 15, or no exact constant-primer or identifier match. High-quality paired reads were merged with COPE v1.2.5. Each unique nucleotide sequence was treated as a clonotype, and MiTCR v1.1 was used to align the clonotypes to the IMGT TRB V, D and J references. Only V-J combinations with frequency above 0.0001 were analysed, covering 98% to 99.2% of repertoires. A TCR clonal expansion and chaos score per V-J combination was defined as the ratio of F50 clonal expansion to chaos observed in the TCRdist matrix. Features were reduced by Welch's t-statistics and random forest to approximately 13 V-J combinations, which fed a naive Bayes classifier. Thyroid-blood repertoire similarity was quantified with the Morisita-Horn index. TCRdb reanalyzed the raw reads on its own, using fastp at Q25 for trimming and MiXCR for clone calling, and kept in-frame beta chains. Each record represents a unique CDR3 protein, reported with the most common genes and DNA among its rows. These V and J calls are TCRdb output, not the study's own analysis. The sample table lists roughly 410,000 distinct CDR3 sequences, less than 20% of them with a count of one. Roughly 7% of the sample is in the top ten clones.

The germline ends are 9 bases apart after V is trimmed by 4 bases and J by 6 bases. The CDR3 numbers 11 residues from cysteine through phenylalanine. The kept DNA is CDR3 alone, 33 bases in frame from the first base. Via the germline V gene (reference sequence), CDR1 is DFQATT and CDR2 SNEGSKA. The sequence came from a woman in her late teens or twenties with stable Graves' hyperthyroidism. Donor details come from another sample of the same person, matched by shared clones. The sequence joins TRBV20-1 to TRBJ1-1; no confident D gene assignment can be made. The sample was peripheral blood. CDR3 sequence: CSAKMGPEAFF. The sequence in DNA is TGCAGTGCTAAAATGGGCCCTGAAGCTTTCTTT.